This TCR beta chain was retrieved from a study of metastatic and nonmetastatic thyroid tumors. About the research overall: Across blood and tumor or nodule tissue, repertoires from malignant and benign thyroid patients were compared with one another.

For this clone: Its antigen is not known. A read error may produce the germline difference seen at one junction end.

Authors' methods: For papillary thyroid cancer, a distant-metastasis classifier was constructed from CDR3 differences observed across clinicopathological groups. MiXCR was used by TCRdb to re-call the PCR reads. What appears here as the V and J calls and clone size reflects TCRdb's work, not the paper's. The repertoire includes about 40,000 clones, roughly 27% of them detected once, and over 8% sits in the top ten. The CDR3 loop spans 16 amino acids. Germline CDR1 is GTSNPN and CDR2 is SVGIG (reference sequence). No patient had received any treatment before thyroid surgery. Broader study findings: Versus benign nodules, malignant thyroid tumors reportedly had significantly higher TCR beta diversity, in blood and tumor.

The rearrangement links TRBV30 to TRBJ1-5; 7 nucleotides align to TRBD1. The receptor was isolated from a male donor with papillary thyroid cancer or a benign thyroid nodule (not recorded which). Some clones in this sample may be carry-over from other donors' samples. The material sequenced was blood. CDR3 amino acids: CAWSPEYRGSNQTQHF. DNA for the CDR3: TGTGCCTGGAGTCCGGAGTACAGGGGAAGCAATCAGACCCAGCATTTT.